This entry lists 18 T cell receptor beta chains sequenced from one sample in a study of cytotoxic CD8 clonotypes in ibrutinib-treated CLL. Sequencing was performed with immunoSEQ multiplex PCR; in TCRdb, only in-frame clones are kept and a portion is missing. The sample includes tens of thousands of clones, approximately 90% seen only once; the top ten take 3.1%. Here the sequenced sample was PBMCs, taken after 12 months of ibrutinib treatment. The receptors were sampled from a human donor with chronic lymphocytic leukemia.

The V call is TRBV7-3, the J call TRBJ2-6; 7 bases fit TRBD1. The trim removed 5 bases at V and 0 bases at J, leaving 7 bases unmatched. The CDR3 sequence is 17 residues long. The V gene's germline CDR1 is SGHTA and CDR2 FQGTGA. The CDR3: CASSAGTGASGANVLTF. The CDR3 region has the DNA TGTGCCAGCAGCGCCGGAACAGGGGCCTCTGGGGCCAACGTCCTGACTTTC.

The CDR3 nucleotides are TGTGCCAGCAGCTTAGCGCCCTTGTGGGGAGGCGAGCAGTACTTC. It yields the protein CASSLAPLWGGEQYF. The chain couples TRBV11-2 to TRBJ2-7, with D possibly TRBD2 on 6 matching bases. Germline V gene data show CDR1 as SGHAT and CDR2 as FQNNGV. The V end lost 1 base, the J end lost 6 bases, and 16 bases lay between the germline ends. This CDR3 region has 15 residues.

The DNA of the CDR3 is TGTGCCAGCAGCTTAGTGGTCAGCGGGAGAACCTACGAGCAGTACTTC. Protein: CASSLVVSGRTYEQYF. This chain uses TRBV7-9 with TRBJ2-7; TRBD2 matches 8 bases. CDR3 size: 16 residues. The V and J ends lost 1 base and 2 bases, in that order; junction bases with no gene match: 7. The germline V gene has CDR1 SEHNR and CDR2 FQNEAQ (reference sequence).

J is TRBJ1-5 and V is TRBV28, with a possible D match to TRBD1 (5 bases). Germline V gene data show CDR1 as MDHEN and CDR2 as SYDVKM. The ends were cut back, 5 bases at V and 3 bases at J, with 17 bases in the middle. This CDR3 is 16 amino acids long. CDR3 DNA: TGTGCCAGCAGTCCTCACAGGTTTGGAACCAATCAGCCCCAGCATTTT. This codes for CASSPHRFGTNQPQHF.

The chain recombines TRBV28 with TRBJ2-1, with 9 nucleotides matching TRBD2. Germline V gene sequence: CDR1 MDHEN, CDR2 SYDVKM. With 5 bases clipped from V and 2 bases from J, the junction kept 10 bases outside the gene matches. CDR3 length: 17 amino acids. The CDR3, as DNA: TGTGCCAGCAGTCCCTGGGGTAGCGGGAGTACCTACAATGAGCAGTTCTTC. It codes for CASSPWGSGSTYNEQFF.

The V call is TRBV28, the J call TRBJ1-4; weak D call: TRBD1 (5 bases). V was shortened by 2 bases and J by 4 bases, with 14 bases between the two germline ends. Germline V gives CDR1 MDHEN, CDR2 SYDVKM. The CDR3 is made up of 16 amino acids. CDR3 protein: CASSLRGARSNEKLFF. The CDR3 nucleotides are TGTGCCAGCAGTTTACGAGGGGCGAGAAGTAATGAAAAACTGTTTTTT.

This chain uses TRBV9 with TRBJ2-1, with D perhaps matching TRBD2 (6 bases). CDR1 SGDLS and CDR2 YYNGEE come from the germline V gene. Trimming cost V 3 bases and J 3 bases, with 19 bases left between them. The CDR3 sequence is 17 residues long. The CDR3 is CASSGLHGGSDYNEQFF. CDR3 DNA: TGTGCCAGCAGCGGACTGCACGGGGGTAGTGACTACAATGAGCAGTTCTTC.

This clone was seen a single time. The chain has TRBV29-1 and TRBJ1-2, with a possible D match to TRBD1 (5 bases). Germline-derived CDR1 and CDR2 are SQVTM and ANQGSEA. CDR3 length: 14 residues. Trimming left V 2 bases short and J 3 bases short, with 13 bases between. The CDR3 sequence is CSVELAGVHYGYTF. The CDR3 bases are TGCAGCGTTGAACTCGCGGGGGTGCACTATGGCTACACCTTC.

The chain couples TRBV5-4 to TRBJ2-7, with 10 bases that match TRBD1. Per the germline V gene, CDR1 is SGHNT and CDR2 is YYREEE (reference sequence). This CDR3 comprises 15 residues. The V segment lost 5 bases and the J segment 4 bases; nucleotides outside the gene matches: 9. In DNA form, the CDR3 reads TGTGCCAGCAGAGGCGACCGGGACAGGGGTTACGAGCAGTACTTC. This codes for CASRGDRDRGYEQYF.

This clone has just a few counts. A read error may produce the germline difference seen at one junction end. CDR3 in amino acids: CASSPQGRGNQPQHF. CDR3 DNA sequence: TGTGCCAGCTCCCCACAGGGGAGGGGCAATCAGCCCCAGCATTTT. The chain carries TRBV18 and TRBJ1-5; 7 positions agree with TRBD1. The length of the CDR3 is 15 residues. The germline gives CDR1 KGHSH, CDR2 LQKENI.

The chain carries TRBV9 and TRBJ1-3, with TRBD1 matching 8 bases. After removal of 4 bases from V and 0 bases from J, the junction contained 6 bases not matched to a gene. Germline CDR1 SGDLS, CDR2 YYNGEE. CDR3 length: 16 amino acids. The CDR3 DNA sequence: TGTGCCAGCAGCCCAGGACAGGGTGACTCTGGAAACACCATATATTTT. It translates to CASSPGQGDSGNTIYF. Looking up the rest from reference TRBV9 and TRBJ1-3 gives the full variable domain: DSGVTQTPKHLITATGQRVTLRCSPRSGDLSVYWYQQSLDQGLQFLIQYYNGEERAKGNILERFSAQQFPDLHSELNLSSLELGDSALYFCASSPGQGDSGNTIYFGEGSWLTVV.

The chain employs TRBV4-1 and TRBJ1-1; the D is unclear. Trimming stripped 0 bases from V and 7 bases from J, with 9 bases between. The CDR3 spans 13 residues. CDR1 and CDR2 from the germline V gene are MGHRA and YSYEKL. The CDR3 DNA reads as TGCGCCAGCAGCCAAGATCTGCGGATTGAAGCTTTCTTT. Its translation: CASSQDLRIEAFF.

V is TRBV4-1 and J is TRBJ2-1; 10 positions match TRBD2. V was clipped by 0 bases and J by 10 bases; unmatched bases: 12. CDR1 is MGHRA, CDR2 YSYEKL, per germline. This CDR3 comprises 17 residues. CDR3 coding DNA: TGCGCCAGCAGCCAAGAACCTCTAGCGGGAGTTGGCCGGGAGCAGTTCTTC. Its protein product is CASSQEPLAGVGREQFF.

V usage is TRBV14 and J usage is TRBJ2-5; 7 nucleotides align to TRBD1. J lost 0 bases, V lost 4 bases, and 5 bases had no gene match. The CDR3 loop spans 15 amino acids. Germline assignment: CDR1 SGHDN and CDR2 FVKESK. This chain's CDR3 is CASSPGQLYQETQYF. The DNA of the CDR3 is TGTGCCAGCAGCCCGGGACAGTTATACCAAGAGACCCAGTACTTC.

V gene TRBV7-9 combines with J gene TRBJ2-3; no reliable D call. V lost 7 bases and J lost 1, with 3 bases in between. Germline CDR1 and CDR2: SEHNR and FQNEAQ (reference sequence). This CDR3 contains 11 residues. CDR3 DNA: TGTGCCAGCACCGGCACAGATACGCAGTATTTT. This encodes CASTGTDTQYF.

This chain connects TRBV25-1 to TRBJ2-7; no definite D call. V was trimmed by 6 bases and J by 0 bases, leaving 6 bases between them. Germline V gives CDR1 MGHDK, CDR2 SYGVNS. This CDR3 spans 12 amino acids. The CDR3 spells CASRDHSYEQYF. CDR3 DNA sequence: TGTGCCAGCAGGGATCACTCCTACGAGCAGTACTTC.

The V gene is TRBV7-2, the J gene TRBJ2-7; D gene ambiguous. Germline loops: CDR1 SGHTA, CDR2 FQGNSA. This CDR3 is 14 amino acids long. With 1 base removed from V and 0 bases from J, the gap between germline ends came to 7 bases. The CDR3 coding sequence is TGTGCCAGCAGCTTAGTACAGACCTCCTACGAGCAGTACTTC. Translation gives CASSLVQTSYEQYF.

The genes are TRBV7-8 and TRBJ2-3; unclear D gene. Trimming took off 5 bases at V and 0 bases at J, with 9 bases between the two ends. The germline V gene encodes CDR1 SGHVS and CDR2 FQNEAQ. The CDR3 extends over 14 amino acids. The CDR3 sequence is CASSPLGSTDTQYF. In nucleotides, the CDR3 is TGTGCCAGCAGCCCCCTGGGTAGCACAGATACGCAGTATTTT.